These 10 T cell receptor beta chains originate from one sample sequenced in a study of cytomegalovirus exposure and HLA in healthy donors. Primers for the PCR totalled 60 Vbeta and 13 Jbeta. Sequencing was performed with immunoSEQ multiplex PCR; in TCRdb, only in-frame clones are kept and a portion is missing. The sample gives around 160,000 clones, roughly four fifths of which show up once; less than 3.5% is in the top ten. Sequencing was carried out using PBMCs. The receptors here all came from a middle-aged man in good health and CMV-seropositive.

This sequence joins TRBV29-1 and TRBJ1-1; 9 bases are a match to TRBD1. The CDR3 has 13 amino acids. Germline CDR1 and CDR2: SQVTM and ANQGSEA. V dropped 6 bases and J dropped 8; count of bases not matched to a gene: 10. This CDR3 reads CSVHETGGREAFF. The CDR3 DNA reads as TGCAGCGTGCACGAAACAGGGGGCCGGGAAGCTTTCTTT.

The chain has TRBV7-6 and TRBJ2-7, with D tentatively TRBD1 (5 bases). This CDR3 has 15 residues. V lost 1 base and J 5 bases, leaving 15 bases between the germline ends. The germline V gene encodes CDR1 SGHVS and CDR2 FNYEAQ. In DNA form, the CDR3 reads TGTGCCAGCAGCTTAGAGTGGGGCGCTAGAGACGAGCAGTACTTC. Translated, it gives CASSLEWGARDEQYF.

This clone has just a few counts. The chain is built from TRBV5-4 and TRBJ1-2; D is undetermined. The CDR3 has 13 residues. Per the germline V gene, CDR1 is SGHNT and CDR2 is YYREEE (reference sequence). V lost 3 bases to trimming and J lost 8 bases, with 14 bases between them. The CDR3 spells CASSSLLGRGYTF. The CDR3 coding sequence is TGTGCCAGCAGCTCCTTACTTGGGCGAGGCTACACCTTC.

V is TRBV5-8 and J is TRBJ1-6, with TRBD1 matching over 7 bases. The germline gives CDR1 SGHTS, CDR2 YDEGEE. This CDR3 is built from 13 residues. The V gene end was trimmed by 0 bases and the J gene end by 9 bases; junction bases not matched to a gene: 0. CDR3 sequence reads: CASSLDRGSPLHF. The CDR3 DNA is TGTGCCAGCAGCTTGGACAGGGGTTCACCCCTCCACTTT.

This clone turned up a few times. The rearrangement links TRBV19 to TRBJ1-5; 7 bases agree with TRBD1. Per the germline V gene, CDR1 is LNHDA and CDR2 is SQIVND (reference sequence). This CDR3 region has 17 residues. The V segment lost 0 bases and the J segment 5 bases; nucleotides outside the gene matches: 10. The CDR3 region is CASSIDPYAGTDQPQHF. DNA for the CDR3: TGTGCCAGTAGTATAGATCCCTACGCCGGGACAGATCAGCCCCAGCATTTT.

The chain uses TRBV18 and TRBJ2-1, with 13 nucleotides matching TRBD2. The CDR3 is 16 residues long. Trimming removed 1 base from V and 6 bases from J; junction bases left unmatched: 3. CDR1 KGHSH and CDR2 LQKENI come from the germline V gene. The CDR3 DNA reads TGTGCCAGCTCACCACAGGGACTAGCGGGGTCCAATGAGCAGTTCTTC. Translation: CASSPQGLAGSNEQFF.

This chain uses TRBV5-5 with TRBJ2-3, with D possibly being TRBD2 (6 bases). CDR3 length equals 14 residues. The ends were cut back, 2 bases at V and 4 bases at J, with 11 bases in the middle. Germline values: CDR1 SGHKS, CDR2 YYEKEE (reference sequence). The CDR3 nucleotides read TGTGCCAGCAGCTTTTCCGGGAGTGCAGATACGCAGTATTTT. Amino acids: CASSFSGSADTQYF.

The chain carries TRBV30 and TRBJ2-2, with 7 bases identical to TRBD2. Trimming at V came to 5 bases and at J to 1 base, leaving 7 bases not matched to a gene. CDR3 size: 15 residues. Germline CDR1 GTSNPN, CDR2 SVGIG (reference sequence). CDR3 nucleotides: TGTGCCTGGCAGGCGAGCGGGATGAACACCGGGGAGCTGTTTTTT. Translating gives CAWQASGMNTGELFF.

CDR3 in DNA: TGTGCCAGCAGTGAAGGGCAGGCTTACGAGCAGTACTTC. Encoded protein: CASSEGQAYEQYF. The chain has TRBV6-1 and TRBJ2-7; D is unresolved. This CDR3 is 13 amino acids long. Trimming took off 1 base at V and 4 bases at J, with 8 bases between the two ends. Germline CDR1 is MNHNS and CDR2 is SASEGT.

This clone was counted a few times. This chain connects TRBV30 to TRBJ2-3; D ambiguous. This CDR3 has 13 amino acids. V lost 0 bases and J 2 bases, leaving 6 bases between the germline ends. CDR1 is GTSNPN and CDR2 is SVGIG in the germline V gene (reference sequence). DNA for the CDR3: TGTGCCTGGAGTGTAACTACCACAGATACGCAGTATTTT. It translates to CAWSVTTTDTQYF.